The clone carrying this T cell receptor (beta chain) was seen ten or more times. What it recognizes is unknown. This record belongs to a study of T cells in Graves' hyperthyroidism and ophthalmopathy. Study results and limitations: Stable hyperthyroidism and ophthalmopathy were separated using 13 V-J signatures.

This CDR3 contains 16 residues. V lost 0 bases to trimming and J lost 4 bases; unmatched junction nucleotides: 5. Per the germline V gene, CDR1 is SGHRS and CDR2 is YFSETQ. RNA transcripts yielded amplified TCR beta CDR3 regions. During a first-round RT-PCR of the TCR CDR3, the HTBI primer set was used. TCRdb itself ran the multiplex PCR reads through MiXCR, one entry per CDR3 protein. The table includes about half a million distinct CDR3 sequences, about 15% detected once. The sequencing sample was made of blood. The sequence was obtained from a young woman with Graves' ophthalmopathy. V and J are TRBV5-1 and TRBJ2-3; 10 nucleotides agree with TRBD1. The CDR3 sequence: CASSLERTGGADTQYF. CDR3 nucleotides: TGCGCCAGCAGCTTGGAGAGGACAGGGGGGGCAGATACGCAGTATTTT.